Listed below are T cell receptor beta chains from one sample, sequenced in a study of T cells in Graves' hyperthyroidism and ophthalmopathy. One entry per CDR3 protein results from TCRdb running MiXCR on the multiplex PCR reads. The sample carries approximately 560,000 distinct CDR3 sequences, around 14% recorded once. Input material: blood. Receptors originate from a woman in her twenties or thirties with Graves' hyperthyroidism. CDR3s include the opening cysteine and the closing phenylalanine or tryptophan. D genes are given only for firm matches. The size field is filled for only some rows; it gives once, few, many or a size class.

TRBD1	TRBV20-1	few	TRBJ1-4	CSTPGQGTNEKLFF	TGCAGTACCCCGGGACAGGGAACTAATGAAAAACTGTTTTTT
NA	TRBV12-3/TRBV12-4	many	TRBJ1-1	CASTDPRGALGNTEAFF	TGTGCCAGCACCGATCCCCGTGGGGCGCTGGGGAACACTGAAGCTTTCTTT
NA	TRBV5-1	many	TRBJ2-1	CASTLEPGYSSYNEQFF	TGCGCCAGCACCCTTGAGCCCGGGTATAGCTCCTACAATGAGCAGTTCTTC
TRBD1	TRBV28	NA	TRBJ1-1	CATEPGQTNTEAFF	TGTGCCACCGAACCGGGACAGACGAACACTGAAGCTTTCTTT
NA	TRBV30	many	TRBJ1-5	CAWSRGSFGQPQHF	TGTGCCTGGAGTAGGGGATCCTTCGGACAGCCCCAGCATTTT
TRBD2	TRBV20-1	NA	TRBJ2-1	CSARTPGLAGGPWIYNEQFF	TGCAGTGCTAGAACCCCGGGACTAGCGGGAGGGCCTTGGATCTACAATGAGCAGTTCTTC
NA	TRBV27	few	TRBJ2-1	CASSLSIQVYNEQFF	TGTGCCAGCAGTTTATCGATCCAGGTTTACAATGAGCAGTTCTTC
NA	TRBV19	NA	TRBJ1-1	CASSKRSHPEAFF	TGTGCCAGTAGTAAGAGGTCCCACCCTGAAGCTTTCTTT
TRBD2	TRBV6-5	many	TRBJ2-2	CASSYTRTSGLYTGELFF	TGTGCCAGCAGTTACACTCGGACTAGCGGGTTGTATACCGGGGAGCTGTTTTTT
NA	TRBV7-8	NA	TRBJ1-1	CASSPDSQPNTEAFF	TGTGCCAGCAGCCCCGACTCGCAGCCGAACACTGAAGCTTTCTTT
NA	TRBV6-2/TRBV6-3	NA	TRBJ1-4	CASSWVLNEKLFF	TGTGCCAGCAGTTGGGTCCTTAATGAAAAACTGTTTTTT
NA	TRBV14	few	TRBJ2-7	CASSLYRESYGQYF	TGTGCCAGCAGCCTGTACAGGGAATCCTACGGGCAGTACTTC
TRBD1	TRBV7-3	many	TRBJ2-1	CASSPTGGNEQFF	TGTGCCAGCAGCCCTACAGGGGGCAATGAGCAGTTCTTC
TRBD1	TRBV4-1	few	TRBJ2-5	CASSQGIPPTGEETQYF	TGCGCCAGCAGCCAAGGCATCCCTCCGACAGGGGAGGAGACCCAGTACTTC
NA	TRBV7-9	many	TRBJ1-6	CASSLSGELLHF	TGTGCCAGCAGCTTAAGTGGGGAACTCCTCCACTTT
NA	TRBV10-3	NA	TRBJ1-1	CAISESQTEAFF	TGTGCCATCAGTGAGTCGCAGACTGAAGCTTTCTTT
NA	TRBV11-2	many	TRBJ1-1	CASSFVFNTEAFF	TGTGCCAGCAGCTTTGTTTTTAACACTGAAGCTTTCTTT
NA	TRBV10-3	NA	TRBJ1-1	CAAAPGKTEAFF	TGTGCCGCGGCGCCGGGGAAAACTGAAGCTTTCTTT
NA	TRBV6-1	NA	TRBJ2-1	CASTPGRLVDEQFF	TGTGCCAGCACCCCGGGGAGACTGGTCGATGAGCAGTTCTTC
NA	TRBV7-9	NA	TRBJ1-2	CASSSGPLGYTF	TGTGCCAGCAGCTCAGGGCCCTTAGGCTACACCTTC
TRBD2	TRBV20-1	many	TRBJ2-1	CSASSASGIQFF	TGCAGTGCTAGTTCGGCTAGCGGGATTCAGTTCTTC
TRBD1	TRBV9	NA	TRBJ1-1	CASSARQGWGGTEAFF	TGTGCCAGCAGCGCCCGACAGGGGTGGGGCGGCACTGAAGCTTTCTTT
NA	TRBV6-2/TRBV6-3	many	TRBJ2-3	CASSPMKVPDTDTQYF	TGTGCCAGCAGTCCCATGAAAGTACCGGACACAGATACGCAGTATTTT
NA	TRBV7-8	many	TRBJ2-3	CASSLVLGTASSTDTQYF	TGTGCCAGCAGCTTAGTCCTAGGGACGGCTTCTAGCACAGATACGCAGTATTTT
TRBD2	TRBV20-1	NA	TRBJ2-5	CSARDLLGGRAAETQYF	TGCAGTGCTAGAGATCTCTTGGGCGGGAGGGCCGCCGAGACCCAGTACTTC
TRBD2	TRBV5-6	NA	TRBJ2-7	CASSLSGKSYEQYF	TGTGCCAGCAGCTTAAGCGGGAAATCCTACGAGCAGTACTTC
NA	TRBV10-3	many	TRBJ1-4	CAISPAPPGTPYEKLFF	TGTGCCATCAGTCCTGCCCCTCCCGGGACACCCTATGAAAAACTGTTTTTT
NA	TRBV28	many	TRBJ2-1	CASRRHLSGTGYNEQFF	TGTGCCAGCAGACGACATCTTTCCGGGACGGGATACAATGAGCAGTTCTTC
TRBD2	TRBV6-1	many	TRBJ2-7	CASSYPSGYEQYF	TGTGCCAGCAGTTACCCTAGCGGTTACGAGCAGTACTTC
TRBD2	TRBV9	few	TRBJ2-2	CASSVEGGSIAGELFF	TGTGCCAGCAGCGTAGAGGGCGGGAGTATCGCCGGGGAGCTGTTTTTT
TRBD1	TRBV9	NA	TRBJ1-5	CASSPQGINQPQHF	TGTGCCAGCAGCCCACAGGGGATCAATCAGCCCCAGCATTTT
TRBD1	TRBV9	NA	TRBJ2-6	CASSPQGITLNSGANVLTF	TGTGCCAGCAGTCCACAGGGGATTACTCTGAACTCTGGGGCCAACGTCCTGACTTTC
TRBD2	TRBV6-1	many	TRBJ2-7	CASSGSGSSYEQYF	TGTGCCAGCAGTGGTAGCGGGAGCTCCTACGAGCAGTACTTC
TRBD1	TRBV20-1	many	TRBJ2-3	CSAPPGTGFTDTQYF	TGCAGTGCCCCCCCCGGGACAGGGTTTACAGATACGCAGTATTTT
TRBD2	TRBV15	few	TRBJ2-1	CATSRGSGMGPEQFF	TGTGCCACCAGCAGAGGGAGCGGGATGGGTCCTGAGCAGTTCTTC
NA	TRBV7-8	many	TRBJ2-3	CASSGSRTDTQYF	TGTGCCAGCAGCGGCAGCCGCACAGATACGCAGTATTTT
TRBD2	TRBV15	once	TRBJ2-7	CATSRDLELAGGYEQYF	TGTGCCACCAGCAGAGATCTGGAACTAGCGGGGGGTTACGAGCAGTACTTC
NA	TRBV2	many	TRBJ2-1	CASSAQDGASSYNEQFF	TGTGCCAGCAGTGCTCAAGACGGGGCTAGCAGTTACAATGAGCAGTTCTTC
NA	TRBV7-9	many	TRBJ2-3	CASSSPSLAESTDTQYF	TGTGCCAGCAGCTCACCATCTTTAGCGGAAAGCACAGATACGCAGTATTTT
TRBD2	TRBV20-1	many	TRBJ2-7	CSARGHASGGVEQYF	TGCAGTGCTAGGGGACACGCTAGCGGGGGTGTGGAGCAGTACTTC
NA	TRBV3-1	NA	TRBJ2-3	CASSQQGTSTDTQYF	TGTGCCAGCAGCCAGCAGGGGACCTCCACAGATACGCAGTATTTT
TRBD1	TRBV24-1	many	TRBJ2-1	CATSDIRQGTNEQFF	TGTGCCACCAGTGATATACGACAGGGGACCAATGAGCAGTTCTTC
NA	TRBV19	few	TRBJ1-2	CASSIDGQSYGYTF	TGTGCCAGTAGTATAGACGGACAGTCCTATGGCTACACCTTC
NA	TRBV30	many	TRBJ2-7	CAWSRGEDYEQYF	TGTGCCTGGAGTAGAGGAGAAGACTACGAGCAGTACTTC